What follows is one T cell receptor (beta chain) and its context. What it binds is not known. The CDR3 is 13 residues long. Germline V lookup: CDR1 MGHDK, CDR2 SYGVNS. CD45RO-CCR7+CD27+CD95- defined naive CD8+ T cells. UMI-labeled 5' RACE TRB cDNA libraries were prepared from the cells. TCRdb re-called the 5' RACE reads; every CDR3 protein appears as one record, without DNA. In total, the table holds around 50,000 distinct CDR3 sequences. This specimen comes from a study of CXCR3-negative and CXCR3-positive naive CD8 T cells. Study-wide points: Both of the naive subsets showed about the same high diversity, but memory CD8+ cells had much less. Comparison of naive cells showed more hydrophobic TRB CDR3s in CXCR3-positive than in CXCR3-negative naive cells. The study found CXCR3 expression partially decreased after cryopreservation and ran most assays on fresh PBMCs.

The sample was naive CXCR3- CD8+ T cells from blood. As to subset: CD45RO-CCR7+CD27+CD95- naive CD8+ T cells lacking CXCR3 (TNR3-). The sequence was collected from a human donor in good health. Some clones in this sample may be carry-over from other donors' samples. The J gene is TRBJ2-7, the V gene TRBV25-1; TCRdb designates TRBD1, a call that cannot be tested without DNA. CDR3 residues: CASSAGTGVEQYF.